These T cell receptor beta chains were read from a single sample in a study of graft-versus-host responses after intestinal transplantation. Repertoires were generated with immunoSEQ multiplex PCR, while TCRdb's copy carries only in-frame clones and drops some. The sample holds 130,000 to 150,000 clones; roughly 91% are singletons and the top ten take around 0.2%. The antigens these receptors bind are not known. Sample: unstimulated CD4+ T cells sorted from spleen or lymph node cells, taken before intestinal transplant. These TCRs come from a human donor who received an intestinal transplant. The CDR3 runs from the conserved cysteine through the conserved F or W. The D gene is left open where the match is weak. A clone size is listed for some rows: how often the clone was seen (once, few, many), or a class if it is expanded.

DNA,CDR3,D,size,V,J
TGTGCCAGTAGTATGGGACTAGCAAAGGGCTACGAGCAGTACTTC,CASSMGLAKGYEQYF,TRBD2,.,TRBV19,TRBJ2-7
TGTGCCATCAATCGGGACTTTAGAGGGGAGCAGTACTTC,CAINRDFRGEQYF,.,.,TRBV10-3,TRBJ2-5
TGCGCCAGCAGCTCCCAAATAGCGGGGGGGGATACGCAGTATTTT,CASSSQIAGGDTQYF,TRBD2,once,TRBV5-1,TRBJ2-3
TGTGCCAGCAGCGTAGGCCGACTAGCGGGGGGAGAGACCCAGTACTTC,CASSVGRLAGGETQYF,TRBD2,once,TRBV9,TRBJ2-5
TGTGCCAGCAGTTTATTCCACGTGTCTGGGATCTCCTACGAGCAGTACTTC,CASSLFHVSGISYEQYF,.,.,TRBV28,TRBJ2-7
TGTGCCAGTAGTAGAGGGCAGCCGAACACTGAAGCTTTCTTT,CASSRGQPNTEAFF,.,.,TRBV19,TRBJ1-1
TGTGCCAGCAGTGGAGGTTTTAACACTGAAGCTTTCTTT,CASSGGFNTEAFF,.,.,TRBV6-6,TRBJ1-1
TGTGCCAGCAAGGTTTCAGGGCAAGTCGGCACCATATATTTT,CASKVSGQVGTIYF,.,.,TRBV28,TRBJ1-3
TGTGCCAGCACCAAAATAGGGAGCTCCTACAATGAGCAGTTCTTC,CASTKIGSSYNEQFF,.,once,TRBV9,TRBJ2-1
TGTGCCAGCAGTGAGTTCGGCGCTAATGAGCAGTTCTTC,CASSEFGANEQFF,.,.,TRBV2,TRBJ2-1
TGTGCCAGCAGTCCCTCGGGGGTTAGCAATCAGCCCCAGCATTTT,CASSPSGVSNQPQHF,.,.,TRBV28,TRBJ1-5
TGTGCCAGCAGTACCCGGGGTAATGGCTACACCTTC,CASSTRGNGYTF,.,.,TRBV27,TRBJ1-2
TGTGCCAGCAGGGGGGATCAATGGGGGCAGTACTTC,CASRGDQWGQYF,.,.,TRBV2,TRBJ2-7
TGTGCCAGCAGCTTAGGACAGGGGGCCTCTGCCACTGAAGCTTTCTTT,CASSLGQGASATEAFF,TRBD1,.,TRBV7-2,TRBJ1-1
TGTGCCAGCAGTGAATTACTAGCGGGAGGCCGCGAAGTAGAGACCCAGTACTTC,CASSELLAGGREVETQYF,TRBD2,.,TRBV6-1,TRBJ2-5
TGTGCCAGCAGCTTTGGGAACACTGAAGCTTTCTTT,CASSFGNTEAFF,.,.,TRBV11-2,TRBJ1-1
TGTGCCAGCAGCTTCTACAGGGTAGAGGCCCAGTACTTC,CASSFYRVEAQYF,.,.,TRBV5-6,TRBJ2-5
TGTGCCAGTAGTATATTGGCCGGGGCACAGAGCGAAAAACTGTTTTTT,CASSILAGAQSEKLFF,.,.,TRBV19,TRBJ1-4
TGTGCCAGCAGTTACACCAGGGACATCTACTATGGCTACACCTTC,CASSYTRDIYYGYTF,.,.,TRBV6-5,TRBJ1-2
TGTGCCAGTAGTATGGTGACCGGTAAGCACTATGGCTACACCTTC,CASSMVTGKHYGYTF,.,.,TRBV19,TRBJ1-2
TGTGCCAGCAGCAGTAGCCGGACAGCCCAATTACTCCCTAATGAAAAACTGTTTTTT,CASSSSRTAQLLPNEKLFF,.,.,TRBV7-2,TRBJ1-4
TGTGCCAGCAGCTTAGCCGACAGAAGCACAGATACGCAGTATTTT,CASSLADRSTDTQYF,.,.,TRBV7-9,TRBJ2-3
TGTGCCAGCAGCCAAGGGGACAGCAACACCGGGGAGCTGTTTTTT,CASSQGDSNTGELFF,TRBD1,.,TRBV4-2,TRBJ2-2
TGTGCCAGCAGCTTAGAGGGCACCAGGGGGCTGAGGGAGCAGTACTTC,CASSLEGTRGLREQYF,TRBD1,.,TRBV11-1,TRBJ2-7
TGTGCCAGCAGTTTAGCAACAGGGTTGGGGTCCACTGAAGCTTTCTTT,CASSLATGLGSTEAFF,.,.,TRBV28,TRBJ1-1
TGTGCCAGCACCATGGGGGGGCAGCCCCAGCATTTT,CASTMGGQPQHF,.,.,TRBV6-5,TRBJ1-5
TGTGCCAGCAGTGCCGATGGGACTAGCGGGAGGGGAGAGCAGTTCTTC,CASSADGTSGRGEQFF,TRBD2,.,TRBV28,TRBJ2-1
TGTGCCAGCAGCTCCCCAGCGGGATTGGACAATGAGCAGTTCTTC,CASSSPAGLDNEQFF,TRBD2,.,TRBV7-3,TRBJ2-1
TGTGCCAGCAGTTTGGGCAGGGAAGCCACCTTC,CASSLGREATF,.,.,TRBV28,TRBJ1-2
TGTGCCAGCAGCTTAGGTTGGGGGGCGAACACTGAAGCTTTCTTT,CASSLGWGANTEAFF,.,.,TRBV11-3,TRBJ1-1
TGTGCCAGCAGGCACGGTCAGCCCCAGCATTTT,CASRHGQPQHF,.,few,TRBV28,TRBJ1-5
TGTGCCAGCAGGCCAGCGGGACAACCCCGATCCTACGAGCAGTACTTC,CASRPAGQPRSYEQYF,.,.,TRBV11-1,TRBJ2-7
TGTGCCAGCAGCTTAGGGCTAGCGGGAGGAGAGCAGTACTTC,CASSLGLAGGEQYF,TRBD2,.,TRBV11-2,TRBJ2-7
TGCGCCAGCAGCTCTAGCGGGAGCTCCTACGAGCAGTACTTC,CASSSSGSSYEQYF,TRBD2,.,TRBV5-1,TRBJ2-7
TGTGCCAGCAGCCAAGACCAAGGGGTTCGCAATCAGCCCCAGCATTTT,CASSQDQGVRNQPQHF,.,.,TRBV4-2,TRBJ1-5
TGTGCCAGCTCACCCTTCTACAGGGGGGAGGGTGAAAAACTGTTTTTT,CASSPFYRGEGEKLFF,TRBD1,.,TRBV18,TRBJ1-4
TGCGCCAGCAGCTCCCAAGGACTAGCGTCTTCCTACGAGCAGTACTTC,CASSSQGLASSYEQYF,TRBD2,once,TRBV5-1,TRBJ2-7
TGTGCCTGCAGTTTACTAAACACCGGGGAGCTGTTTTTT,CACSLLNTGELFF,.,.,TRBV28,TRBJ2-2
TGTGCCACCGGAAAAGCGGGAGGGCCGTCCAATGAGCAGTTCTTC,CATGKAGGPSNEQFF,TRBD2,few,TRBV6-6,TRBJ2-1
TGTGCCAGGAGACCTAACGGTGAGGGGGAAACTGAGCAGTTCTTC,CARRPNGEGETEQFF,.,.,TRBV28,TRBJ2-1
TGTGCCAGCAATAAGAACAGGGGGACTGAAGCTTTCTTT,CASNKNRGTEAFF,TRBD1,.,TRBV6-6,TRBJ1-1
TGTGCCAGCAGCCCCCCGAGGACAGGAGAAATCTATGGCTACACCTTC,CASSPPRTGEIYGYTF,TRBD1,.,TRBV4-2,TRBJ1-2
TGCGGCACCCAGGGGACTGGAAACACCATATATTTT,CGTQGTGNTIYF,.,.,TRBV29-1,TRBJ1-3
TGTGCCATCAGTGACCCTTCCCCCTACGAGCAGTACTTC,CAISDPSPYEQYF,.,.,TRBV10-3,TRBJ2-7
TGTGCCAGTAGTATTGGGACAGACTATGGCTACACCTTC,CASSIGTDYGYTF,TRBD1,.,TRBV19,TRBJ1-2
TGTGCCAGCAGCTTAGGGTTTCATGAGTTGGAGACCCAGTACTTC,CASSLGFHELETQYF,.,.,TRBV7-6,TRBJ2-5
TGCGCCAGCAGCCGTGGCGGGACAGTTCCAGATACGCAGTATTTT,CASSRGGTVPDTQYF,.,once,TRBV5-1,TRBJ2-3
TGTGCCAGCATACCCCTGGGGGGGACGAGCTCCTACGAGCAGTACTTC,CASIPLGGTSSYEQYF,TRBD2,.,TRBV28,TRBJ2-7
TGCGCCAGCAGCTTGGACGGTTCGACAGGGGATGAAAAACTGTTTTTT,CASSLDGSTGDEKLFF,TRBD1,.,TRBV5-1,TRBJ1-4
TGCGCCAGCAGCTCGGGGACAGGGGATGAAAAACTGTTTTTT,CASSSGTGDEKLFF,TRBD1,.,TRBV5-1,TRBJ1-4
TGTGCCAGCAGCTTGGCGGGGGGAGGCTACGAGCAGTACTTC,CASSLAGGGYEQYF,TRBD2,few,TRBV7-9,TRBJ2-7
TGTGCCAGCAGTCGCGGACAGGGATTCAGATCACCCCTCCACTTT,CASSRGQGFRSPLHF,TRBD1,.,TRBV27,TRBJ1-6
TGTGCCAGCTCACCACCGCTAGCGGGAGGGTTCTCCTCCTACAATGAGCAGTTCTTC,CASSPPLAGGFSSYNEQFF,TRBD2,.,TRBV18,TRBJ2-1
TGTGCCTGGAGTGCAGGGAATGGCTACACCTTC,CAWSAGNGYTF,.,.,TRBV30,TRBJ1-2
TGTGCCAGCGGCCGACCGGGCAATCAGCCCCAGCATTTT,CASGRPGNQPQHF,.,.,TRBV6-5,TRBJ1-5
TGTGCCATCAGTGAACGAACTGAAGCTTTCTTT,CAISERTEAFF,.,.,TRBV10-3,TRBJ1-1
TGTGCCAGCAGAACGGGGGGCGGTGGCTACACCTTC,CASRTGGGGYTF,.,.,TRBV28,TRBJ1-2
TGTGCCAGCAGCTCCCTTTTAGCGGGAGTGGGCACCGGGGAGCTGTTTTTT,CASSSLLAGVGTGELFF,TRBD2,.,TRBV7-3,TRBJ2-2
TGTGCCAGCAGTAAAGGGGGCGCTGTGTCGACCGGGGAGCTGTTTTTT,CASSKGGAVSTGELFF,TRBD1,.,TRBV2,TRBJ2-2
TGTGCCATCAGTGAGAGGGCCCGACAGGGGGGACAAGAGACCCAGTACTTC,CAISERARQGGQETQYF,TRBD1,.,TRBV10-3,TRBJ2-5